This is a list of T cell receptor beta chains from one sample in a study of response to subunit inactivated influenza vaccine. TCRdb re-called the RT-PCR reads with MiXCR, one entry per CDR3 protein. The data show some 300,000 distinct CDR3 sequences, with roughly 22% seen just once and about 9.4% held by the top ten. Sequenced material: PBMCs from blood, taken around 22 months after vaccination. The source is a man aged 50 to 69 who received an inactivated influenza vaccine. The CDR3 runs from the conserved cysteine through the conserved F or W. A D gene is named only where the DNA matches it firmly. Not all rows give a size; the values are once, few, many and, for expanded clones, a class.

TRBV9	TRBJ2-3	TRBD2	.	CASSSRRGADTQYF	TGTGCCAGCAGCTCCCGCCGGGGGGCAGATACGCAGTATTTT
TRBV20-1	TRBJ2-3	.	few	CSAPDGAGRYTQYF	TGCAGTGCTCCAGATGGAGCGGGTCGGTATACGCAGTATTTT
TRBV7-8	TRBJ1-4	TRBD1	.	CASSLSGDRGSEKLFF	TGTGCCAGCAGCCTCTCTGGGGACAGGGGAAGTGAAAAACTGTTTTTT
TRBV19	TRBJ2-5	.	.	CASSISGRQETQYF	TGTGCCAGTAGTATTAGTGGGAGACAAGAGACCCAGTACTTC
TRBV7-9	TRBJ1-1	TRBD1	.	CASRHTGGTEAFF	TGTGCCAGCAGACACACAGGGGGCACTGAAGCTTTCTTT
TRBV5-1	TRBJ2-7	TRBD1	.	CASSNPTGLYEQYF	TGCGCCAGCAGCAACCCGACAGGGTTGTACGAGCAGTACTTC
TRBV7-9	TRBJ2-2	TRBD2	once	CASNRLAVGGELFF	TGTGCCAGCAATAGACTAGCGGTTGGCGGGGAGCTGTTTTTT
TRBV21-1	TRBJ2-3	.	.	CASSSRGQTSTDTQYF	TGTGCCAGCAGCTCCCGAGGACAGACTAGCACAGATACGCAGTATTTT
TRBV6-1	TRBJ2-3	.	.	CASSPPGGGAWDTQYF	TGTGCCAGCAGCCCCCCTGGGGGGGGCGCGTGGGATACGCAGTATTTT
TRBV6-2/TRBV6-3	TRBJ1-1	.	.	CASSYWGSNTEAFF	TGTGCCAGCAGTTATTGGGGATCGAACACTGAAGCTTTCTTT
TRBV20-1	TRBJ1-1	TRBD1	few	CSAGQDLNTEAFF	TGCAGTGCGGGACAGGACTTAAACACTGAAGCTTTCTTT
TRBV6-1	TRBJ2-3	.	.	CASSEHSAVSTDTQYF	TGTGCCAGCAGTGAACATTCGGCGGTTAGCACAGATACGCAGTATTTT
TRBV4-1	TRBJ1-2	.	few	CASSQDLNGRYGYTF	TGCGCCAGCAGCCAAGATCTTAACGGCCGGTATGGCTACACCTTC
TRBV20-1	TRBJ2-7	TRBD2	.	CSARVGLAEAYEQYF	TGCAGTGCTAGAGTTGGACTAGCGGAGGCCTACGAGCAGTACTTC
TRBV3-1	TRBJ2-1	.	few	CASSQIPHEQFF	TGTGCCAGCAGCCAAATTCCCCATGAGCAGTTCTTC
TRBV6-2/TRBV6-3	TRBJ2-5	.	few	CASSAGAVQETQYF	TGTGCCAGCAGTGCGGGGGCAGTTCAAGAGACCCAGTACTTC